This T cell receptor beta chain was captured by sequencing in a study of shared clonotypes between healthy human individuals. Study results and caveats: A generally larger estimated richness was seen in naive subsets than in memory subsets.

Of note for this clone: Its antigen is unidentified.

It was CD45RO-negative cells, positively selected for CCR7, that made up naive CD8 cells, with terminally differentiated effector memory CD45RA+ cells excluded. The donor cohort consisted entirely of Caucasian adults residing in Nashville, Tennessee. Germline V lookup: CDR1 MNHNS, CDR2 SASEGT. Trimming took 6 bases from V and 8 from J, leaving 16 bases between them. The CDR3 length is 14 residues. Sequenced by immunoSEQ multiplex PCR; TCRdb stores in-frame clones only, minus some. The sample records about 800,000 clones, 95% to 97% being singletons. The chain links TRBV6-1 to TRBJ1-4; the D is unclear. This receptor was identified in a man aged 30-40 years in good health. Specimen: naive CD8+ T cells sorted from blood. CDR3 DNA: TGTGCCAGCAGGATGGACGGCTTCTGGGAAAAACTGTTTTTT. Protein product: CASRMDGFWEKLFF.